The sample holds one count of the clone carrying this T cell receptor (beta chain). The target antigen is unknown. Relative to the germline gene, one junction end is altered; a read error may explain this. The entry originates in a study of shared clonotypes between healthy human individuals. The germline V gene has CDR1 SGHDN and CDR2 FVKESK. The CDR3 totals 15 residues. Study results and limitations: Some naive CD4 clonotypes, 4.5% to 5.5%, turned up in common across several donors. Investigators collected only blood, and repertoires in tissues likely differ.

Genomic DNA belonging to each subset was distributed in equal measure over several immunoSEQ plates. Study processing details: Filtering of immunoSEQ junctional sequences could not match full-length read filtering. The repertoire was sequenced with immunoSEQ multiplex PCR; TCRdb's copy has only in-frame clones and lacks some. Clone size and the V and J calls come from that table; the DNA yielded D and trimming. There are 1,400,000 or so clones in the sample; approximately 98.5% occur only once, and 0.3% to 0.45% lies in the top ten. The chain joins TRBV14 to TRBJ2-7, with 8 bases that match TRBD1. The clonotype originates from a man under 40 in good health. The sample consisted of naive CD4+ T cells sorted from blood. Subset here: CD45RA+ positively selected. The CDR3 nucleotides read TGTGCCAGCAGCCAAGATAGCCACAGGGGGAAGAAAGCGGACTTC. Translation gives CASSQDSHRGKKADF.